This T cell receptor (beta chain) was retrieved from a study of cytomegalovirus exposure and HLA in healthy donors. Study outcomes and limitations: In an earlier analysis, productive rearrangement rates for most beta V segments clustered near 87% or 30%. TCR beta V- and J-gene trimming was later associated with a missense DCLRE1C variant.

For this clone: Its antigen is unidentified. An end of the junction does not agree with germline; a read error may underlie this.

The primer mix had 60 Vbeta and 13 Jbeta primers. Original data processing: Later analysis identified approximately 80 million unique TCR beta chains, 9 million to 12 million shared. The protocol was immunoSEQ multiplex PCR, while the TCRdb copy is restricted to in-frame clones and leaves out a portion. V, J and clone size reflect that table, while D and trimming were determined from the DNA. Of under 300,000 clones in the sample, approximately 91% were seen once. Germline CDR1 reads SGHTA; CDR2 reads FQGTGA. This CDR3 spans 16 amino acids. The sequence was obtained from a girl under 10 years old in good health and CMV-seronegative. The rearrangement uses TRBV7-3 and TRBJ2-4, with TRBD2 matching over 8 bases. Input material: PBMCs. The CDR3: CVSSRGGTGGRNIQYF. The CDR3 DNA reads TGTGTCAGCAGCCGCGGGGGGACGGGGGGGCGAAACATTCAGTACTTC.